Reported below is one TCR beta chain. The record originates from a study of PD-L1 blockade in urothelial cancer. Locally advanced or metastatic urothelial carcinoma affected all patients. Each PCR had synthetic TCR analog templates added to it as a spike-in. The assay was immunoSEQ multiplex PCR, and TCRdb's table has in-frame clones only and misses some. Of 70,000 to 75,000 clones listed, less than 90% are singletons. The CDR3 sequence is 14 residues long. V lost 5 bases and J lost 4; bases outside the gene matches: 7. CDR1 SGHAT and CDR2 FQNNGV come from the germline V gene. The chain is built from TRBV11-2 and TRBJ2-7, with 8 bases lining up with TRBD1. The TCR was taken from a man aged 55-75 years with urothelial cancer. Sequenced material: PBMCs, taken around atezolizumab (anti-PD-L1) treatment. The CDR3 sequence is CASSQGADLYEQYF. DNA for the CDR3: TGTGCCAGCAGCCAGGGGGCTGATCTTTACGAGCAGTACTTC. The full variable domain, with the rest looked up from reference TRBV11-2 and TRBJ2-7, is EAGVAQSPRYKIIEKRQSVAFWCNPISGHATLYWYQQILGQGPKLLIQFQNNGVVDDSQLPKDRFSAERLKGVDSTLKIQPAKLEDSAVYLCASSQGADLYEQYFGPGTRLTVT.